This is a list of T cell receptor beta chains from one sample in a study of breast tumors, draining lymph nodes, adjacent tissues. TCRdb independently ran MiXCR on the multiplex PCR reads; one entry per CDR3 protein. The sample yields about 31,000 distinct CDR3 sequences, approximately 57% seen once. The sequenced material came from breast tumor tissue. These receptor sequences come from a female donor with breast cancer. Some clones in this sample may be carry-over from other donors' samples. The CDR3 runs from the conserved cysteine through the conserved F or W. The order of the fields is D gene, J gene, V gene, clone size, CDR3 protein, CDR3 DNA. The D gene is left open where the match is weak. The listing skips clone size in some rows; elsewhere it reads once, few, many or a size class.

d_call: TRBD2; j_call: TRBJ2-5; v_call: TRBV20-1; clone_size: many; cdr3_aa: CSARTSRQETQYF; cdr3_nt: TGCAGTGCTAGGACTAGCAGACAAGAGACCCAGTACTTC
d_call: TRBD2; j_call: TRBJ2-1; v_call: TRBV20-1; clone_size: NA; cdr3_aa: CSATGNSGRNEQFF; cdr3_nt: TGCAGTGCTACAGGGAACAGCGGGAGGAATGAGCAGTTCTTC
d_call: NA; j_call: TRBJ1-2; v_call: TRBV29-1; clone_size: few; cdr3_aa: CSVEEFDGQGYGYTF; cdr3_nt: TGCAGCGTTGAAGAATTTGATGGGCAAGGCTATGGCTACACCTTC
d_call: NA; j_call: TRBJ2-3; v_call: TRBV7-3; clone_size: NA; cdr3_aa: CASSDIGSDTQYF; cdr3_nt: TGTGCCAGCAGTGATATTGGGTCAGATACGCAGTATTTT
d_call: NA; j_call: TRBJ2-7; v_call: TRBV20-1; clone_size: NA; cdr3_aa: CSASEGGQKAYEQYF; cdr3_nt: TGCAGTGCTAGTGAGGGCGGACAGAAAGCCTACGAGCAGTACTTC
d_call: TRBD2; j_call: TRBJ2-3; v_call: TRBV7-3; clone_size: NA; cdr3_aa: CASSLRLARADTQYF; cdr3_nt: TGTGCCAGCAGCCTCCGACTAGCGAGGGCAGATACGCAGTATTTT
d_call: NA; j_call: TRBJ2-5; v_call: TRBV7-2; clone_size: medium-sized; cdr3_aa: CASSLELGQTQYF; cdr3_nt: TGTGCCAGCAGCTTAGAGCTAGGCCAGACCCAGTACTTC
d_call: TRBD1; j_call: TRBJ2-1; v_call: TRBV20-1; clone_size: NA; cdr3_aa: CSASKNRDSPYNEQFF; cdr3_nt: TGCAGTGCCAGCAAAAACCGGGACAGTCCCTACAATGAGCAGTTCTTC
d_call: NA; j_call: TRBJ1-1; v_call: TRBV9; clone_size: many; cdr3_aa: CASSTGQLTNTEAFF; cdr3_nt: TGTGCCAGCAGCACAGGACAGCTCACGAACACTGAAGCTTTCTTT
d_call: NA; j_call: TRBJ1-1; v_call: TRBV6-5; clone_size: many; cdr3_aa: CASSPRMGKNTEAFF; cdr3_nt: TGTGCCAGCAGTCCGCGGATGGGTAAGAACACTGAAGCTTTCTTT
d_call: TRBD1; j_call: TRBJ2-3; v_call: TRBV29-1; clone_size: NA; cdr3_aa: CSVERGQGLSDTQYF; cdr3_nt: TGCAGCGTCGAGAGGGGACAGGGGTTATCAGATACGCAGTATTTT
d_call: TRBD1; j_call: TRBJ2-7; v_call: TRBV11-2; clone_size: NA; cdr3_aa: CASSLDVTGGSGYEQYF; cdr3_nt: TGTGCCAGCAGCTTAGACGTCACAGGGGGCAGTGGCTACGAGCAGTACTTC
d_call: NA; j_call: TRBJ2-7; v_call: TRBV5-1; clone_size: medium-sized; cdr3_aa: CASSLQGFLYEQYF; cdr3_nt: TGCGCCAGCAGCTTGCAGGGGTTCCTCTACGAGCAGTACTTC
d_call: TRBD1; j_call: TRBJ1-6; v_call: TRBV14; clone_size: many; cdr3_aa: CASSSYPGQGAYSPLHF; cdr3_nt: TGTGCCAGCAGCTCCTATCCGGGCCAGGGGGCATATTCACCCCTCCACTTT
d_call: NA; j_call: TRBJ1-3; v_call: TRBV7-2; clone_size: NA; cdr3_aa: CASSLGIPGAGNTIYF; cdr3_nt: TGTGCCAGCAGCTTAGGGATACCGGGGGCTGGAAACACCATATATTTT
d_call: NA; j_call: TRBJ2-7; v_call: TRBV2; clone_size: once; cdr3_aa: CASSEGMTLPYF; cdr3_nt: TGTGCCAGCAGTGAAGGGATGACACTACCGTACTTC
d_call: TRBD1; j_call: TRBJ2-1; v_call: TRBV15; clone_size: NA; cdr3_aa: CATSSLTGQGNNEQFF; cdr3_nt: TGTGCCACCAGCAGCTTGACGGGACAGGGGAACAATGAGCAGTTCTTC
d_call: NA; j_call: TRBJ2-5; v_call: TRBV20-1; clone_size: NA; cdr3_aa: CSARDLETQYF; cdr3_nt: TGCAGTGCTAGGGACTTAGAGACCCAGTACTTC
d_call: NA; j_call: TRBJ1-1; v_call: TRBV12-5; clone_size: many; cdr3_aa: CASGLVPGGTEAFF; cdr3_nt: TGTGCTAGTGGTTTGGTACCGGGTGGCACTGAAGCTTTCTTT
d_call: NA; j_call: TRBJ2-3; v_call: TRBV7-2; clone_size: NA; cdr3_aa: CASSPVDTQYF; cdr3_nt: TGTGCCAGCAGCCCGGTAGATACGCAGTATTTT
d_call: NA; j_call: TRBJ2-3; v_call: TRBV7-9; clone_size: NA; cdr3_aa: CASSFTDTQYF; cdr3_nt: TGTGCCAGCAGCTTCACAGATACGCAGTATTTT
d_call: TRBD2; j_call: TRBJ2-3; v_call: TRBV7-3; clone_size: many; cdr3_aa: CASSLSGGGGGWGDTQYF; cdr3_nt: TGTGCCAGCAGCTTATCGGGAGGCGGGGGGGGCTGGGGAGATACGCAGTATTTT
d_call: NA; j_call: TRBJ2-3; v_call: TRBV9; clone_size: NA; cdr3_aa: CASSVTRGTDTQYF; cdr3_nt: TGTGCCAGCAGCGTAACACGGGGCACAGATACGCAGTATTTT
d_call: TRBD1; j_call: TRBJ2-2; v_call: TRBV2; clone_size: NA; cdr3_aa: CASRRQGTGGELFF; cdr3_nt: TGTGCCAGCAGGAGACAGGGGACTGGTGGGGAGCTGTTTTTT
d_call: NA; j_call: TRBJ2-7; v_call: TRBV7-9; clone_size: NA; cdr3_aa: CASSPDGSSYEQYF; cdr3_nt: TGTGCTAGCAGCCCCGACGGATCGTCCTACGAGCAGTACTTC
d_call: NA; j_call: TRBJ1-2; v_call: TRBV15; clone_size: NA; cdr3_aa: CATSRDGTDGYTF; cdr3_nt: TGTGCCACCAGCAGAGATGGCACGGATGGCTACACCTTC
d_call: TRBD1; j_call: TRBJ1-4; v_call: TRBV19; clone_size: few; cdr3_aa: CASRDRGTNEKLFF; cdr3_nt: TGTGCCAGCCGGGACAGGGGAACTAATGAAAAACTGTTTTTT
d_call: NA; j_call: TRBJ1-2; v_call: TRBV4-1; clone_size: NA; cdr3_aa: CASSQDNSRNYGYTF; cdr3_nt: TGCGCCAGCAGCCAAGATAACAGCCGGAACTATGGCTACACCTTC
d_call: NA; j_call: TRBJ1-6; v_call: TRBV5-1; clone_size: NA; cdr3_aa: CASSVAGEVNSPLHF; cdr3_nt: TGCGCCAGCAGCGTGGCGGGGGAGGTTAATTCACCCCTCCACTTT
d_call: TRBD2; j_call: TRBJ2-7; v_call: TRBV7-8; clone_size: many; cdr3_aa: CASSLGASGSSGQHF; cdr3_nt: TGTGCCAGCAGCTTAGGAGCTAGCGGGAGTAGCGGACAGCACTTC
d_call: NA; j_call: TRBJ2-7; v_call: TRBV11-2; clone_size: NA; cdr3_aa: CASSLAPGEGYEQYF; cdr3_nt: TGTGCCAGCAGCTTAGCTCCGGGCGAGGGGTACGAGCAGTACTTC
d_call: TRBD2; j_call: TRBJ2-1; v_call: TRBV12-3/TRBV12-4; clone_size: NA; cdr3_aa: CASSSLGGGLDEQFF; cdr3_nt: TGTGCCAGCAGTTCCCTTGGCGGGGGTCTCGATGAGCAGTTCTTC
d_call: NA; j_call: TRBJ2-5; v_call: TRBV5-6; clone_size: few; cdr3_aa: CASSRYLGGTETQYF; cdr3_nt: TGTGCCAGCAGCAGATACCTGGGGGGAACGGAGACCCAGTACTTC
d_call: TRBD1; j_call: TRBJ2-1; v_call: TRBV5-1; clone_size: NA; cdr3_aa: CASSSGQTTYNEQFF; cdr3_nt: TGCGCCAGCAGCTCGGGACAGACCACCTACAATGAGCAGTTCTTC
d_call: TRBD1; j_call: TRBJ2-7; v_call: TRBV12-3/TRBV12-4; clone_size: NA; cdr3_aa: CASSVAGGYEQYF; cdr3_nt: TGTGCCAGCAGTGTAGCAGGGGGCTACGAGCAGTACTTC
d_call: TRBD1; j_call: TRBJ1-6; v_call: TRBV6-1; clone_size: NA; cdr3_aa: CASRPGQGDSSPLHF; cdr3_nt: TGTGCCAGCAGACCGGGACAGGGGGACAGCTCACCCCTCCACTTT
d_call: NA; j_call: TRBJ1-2; v_call: TRBV29-1; clone_size: NA; cdr3_aa: CSVELYRAGGYTF; cdr3_nt: TGCAGCGTTGAACTCTACAGGGCTGGCGGCTACACCTTC
d_call: NA; j_call: TRBJ1-2; v_call: TRBV12-3/TRBV12-4; clone_size: NA; cdr3_aa: CASRNSQGYYGYTF; cdr3_nt: TGTGCCAGCAGAAACTCACAGGGATATTATGGCTACACCTTC
d_call: NA; j_call: TRBJ1-1; v_call: TRBV6-1; clone_size: NA; cdr3_aa: CASSFGGDTEAFF; cdr3_nt: TGTGCCAGCAGTTTCGGTGGGGACACTGAAGCTTTCTTT
d_call: NA; j_call: TRBJ2-2; v_call: TRBV7-2; clone_size: NA; cdr3_aa: CASSLERDSFNTGELFF; cdr3_nt: TGTGCCAGCAGCTTAGAGCGGGACAGCTTCAACACCGGGGAGCTGTTTTTT
d_call: NA; j_call: TRBJ2-3; v_call: TRBV6-5; clone_size: NA; cdr3_aa: CASGFGPFTDTQYF; cdr3_nt: TGTGCCAGCGGCTTCGGGCCGTTCACAGATACGCAGTATTTT
d_call: TRBD1; j_call: TRBJ2-7; v_call: TRBV6-2/TRBV6-3; clone_size: many; cdr3_aa: CASSPNRDSSYEQYF; cdr3_nt: TGTGCCAGCAGTCCGAACCGGGACAGCTCCTACGAGCAGTACTTC
d_call: TRBD2; j_call: TRBJ2-2; v_call: TRBV20-1; clone_size: few; cdr3_aa: CSANFLAGVTGELFF; cdr3_nt: TGCAGTGCTAACTTCCTAGCGGGAGTCACCGGGGAGCTGTTTTTT
d_call: NA; j_call: TRBJ1-4; v_call: TRBV7-2; clone_size: medium-sized; cdr3_aa: CASSFATNEKLFF; cdr3_nt: TGTGCCAGCAGCTTTGCAACTAATGAAAAACTGTTTTTT
d_call: NA; j_call: TRBJ2-1; v_call: TRBV7-9; clone_size: once; cdr3_aa: CASSLLGGGPSYNEQFF; cdr3_nt: TGTGCCAGCAGCTTATTAGGGGGGGGGCCTTCATACAATGAGCAGTTCTTC
d_call: NA; j_call: TRBJ1-3; v_call: TRBV29-1; clone_size: medium-sized; cdr3_aa: CSVLSSNSGNTIYF; cdr3_nt: TGCAGCGTTTTATCCAGCAACTCTGGAAACACCATATATTTT
d_call: TRBD1; j_call: TRBJ1-6; v_call: TRBV6-2/TRBV6-3; clone_size: NA; cdr3_aa: CASSNSGGLSSYNPPLHF; cdr3_nt: TGTGCCAGCAGTAACTCAGGGGGGCTCAGCTCCTATAATCCACCCCTCCACTTT
d_call: TRBD1; j_call: TRBJ2-1; v_call: TRBV7-8; clone_size: many; cdr3_aa: CASSQITGTAYNEQFF; cdr3_nt: TGTGCCAGCAGCCAAATCACCGGGACAGCCTACAATGAGCAGTTCTTC
d_call: TRBD1; j_call: TRBJ2-2; v_call: TRBV4-3; clone_size: NA; cdr3_aa: CASSRMDGQDTGELFF; cdr3_nt: TGCGCCAGCAGCCGGATGGACGGACAGGACACCGGGGAGCTGTTTTTT
d_call: NA; j_call: TRBJ2-7; v_call: TRBV29-1; clone_size: NA; cdr3_aa: CSVGTLGQYYEQYF; cdr3_nt: TGCAGCGTTGGGACTCTAGGACAGTATTACGAGCAGTACTTC
d_call: NA; j_call: TRBJ2-3; v_call: TRBV19; clone_size: NA; cdr3_aa: CASSIVGRTDTQYF; cdr3_nt: TGTGCCAGTAGTATAGTTGGACGGACAGATACGCAGTATTTT
d_call: TRBD1; j_call: TRBJ1-6; v_call: TRBV20-1; clone_size: NA; cdr3_aa: CSARAGTGHNSPLHF; cdr3_nt: TGCAGTGCTAGAGCCGGGACAGGGCATAATTCACCCCTCCACTTT
d_call: TRBD1; j_call: TRBJ1-6; v_call: TRBV2; clone_size: NA; cdr3_aa: CASSMDRENSPLHF; cdr3_nt: TGTGCCAGCAGTATGGACAGGGAGAATTCACCCCTCCACTTT
d_call: TRBD2; j_call: TRBJ2-7; v_call: TRBV2; clone_size: NA; cdr3_aa: CASSRERGEFEQYF; cdr3_nt: TGTGCCAGCAGTCGGGAGCGGGGGGAATTCGAGCAGTACTTC